These T cell receptor beta chains were read from a single sample in a study of read filtering for tumor transcriptome and immune sequencing. In TCRdb, the reads were re-called with MiXCR into one record per CDR3 protein. The sample includes 40,000 or so distinct CDR3 sequences, about 13% seen only once; the top ten take 25% to 30%. The material sequenced was a population of CD138-negative cells sorted from bone marrow. These receptors came from a donor aged 40 or older with multiple myeloma. The CDR3 runs from the conserved cysteine through the conserved F or W. A D gene is named only where the DNA matches it firmly. A clone size is listed for some rows: how often the clone was seen (once, few, many), or a class if it is expanded.

d_gene	abundance	v_gene	j_gene	CDR3nt	CDR3aa
NA	many	TRBV4-1	TRBJ2-5	TGCGCCAGCAGCCGAGACAGTTCGGAGACCCAGTACTTC	CASSRDSSETQYF
NA	many	TRBV23-1	TRBJ2-1	TGCGCCAGCAGTCGAACCTCTTTCAGGGTCCCGCAACTTGATGAGCAGTTCTTC	CASSRTSFRVPQLDEQFF
NA	many	TRBV7-8	TRBJ1-2	TGTGCCAGCAGCCCGACCGACACTCCGGAGGGCTACACCTTC	CASSPTDTPEGYTF
NA	NA	TRBV7-6	TRBJ2-7	TGTGCCAGCAGCTTAGCGAGTTGGGGGGACGAGCAGTACTTC	CASSLASWGDEQYF
NA	NA	TRBV2	TRBJ2-6	TGTGCCAGCAGCAAGAGACAGGTTTTCTCTGGGGCCAACGTCCTGACTTTC	CASSKRQVFSGANVLTF
NA	many	TRBV10-3	TRBJ2-2	TGTGCCATCAGTGCCCGGTCCCCCACTGACGGGGAGCTGTTTTTT	CAISARSPTDGELFF
NA	many	TRBV30	TRBJ1-4	TGTGCCTGGAGTGTACCGGGTCTAAGGGAAAAACTGTTTTTT	CAWSVPGLREKLFF
NA	many	TRBV20-1	TRBJ2-1	TGCAGTGCTAGAGGCGCGGGGCCACCCGGGGGTGAGCAGTTCTTC	CSARGAGPPGGEQFF
TRBD2	NA	TRBV29-1	TRBJ2-7	TGCGGCGCTGGACTAGCGGGAGGGCCTTGGGGAGAGCAGTACTTC	CGAGLAGGPWGEQYF
NA	many	TRBV28	TRBJ1-1	TGTGCCAGCCTAGAGCGGGCTAGGGGACCCACTGAAGCTTTCTTT	CASLERARGPTEAFF
NA	many	TRBV19	TRBJ1-5	TGTGCCAGTGCCGGGACTGGAAATCAGCCCCAGCATTTT	CASAGTGNQPQHF
TRBD1	many	TRBV3-1	TRBJ1-4	TGTGCCAGCAGCCAAGATAGGGGACAGGGTAATGAAAAACTGTTTTTT	CASSQDRGQGNEKLFF
NA	many	TRBV6-1	TRBJ1-2	TGTGCCAGCAGTAACAGACCTAACTATGGCTACACCTTC	CASSNRPNYGYTF
NA	NA	TRBV3-1	TRBJ2-1	TGTGCCAGCATCCAAGATAGTGTTGAGCAGTTCTTC	CASIQDSVEQFF
TRBD2	many	TRBV10-3	TRBJ2-4	TGTGCCATCAGCCCGGGACTAGCGAACAAAAACATTCAGTACTTC	CAISPGLANKNIQYF
NA	many	TRBV24-1	TRBJ2-2	TGTGCCTCCATGGCGGCGAGGACCGGGGAGCTGTTTTTT	CASMAARTGELFF
NA	NA	TRBV15	TRBJ2-1	TGTGCCACCAGCAGCCACCGACTTTCCTCCTTCAATGAGCAGTTCTTC	CATSSHRLSSFNEQFF
TRBD1	many	TRBV7-2	TRBJ2-7	TGTGCCAGCAGCTATCGACAGGGACCCTACGAGCAGTACTTC	CASSYRQGPYEQYF
NA	many	TRBV20-1	TRBJ2-7	TGCAGTGCTAGAGCTCTAGCGCGCGAGCAGTACTTC	CSARALAREQYF
NA	many	TRBV7-9	TRBJ1-1	TGTGCCAGCAGCCTACAGACAGGCGGCTCGAGGGCTTTCTTT	CASSLQTGGSRAFF
NA	many	TRBV28	TRBJ2-1	TGTGCCAGCGGGATCCTGGGGGGAACGGAGCAGTTCTTC	CASGILGGTEQFF
TRBD2	NA	TRBV11-1	TRBJ2-5	TGTGCCAGCAGCCCCGGGACTAGCGGGACACAAGAGACCCAGTACTTC	CASSPGTSGTQETQYF
NA	many	TRBV5-8	TRBJ2-3	TGTGCCAGCAGCCCACCCGGGGATACGCAGTATTTT	CASSPPGDTQYF
NA	many	TRBV12-3/TRBV12-4	TRBJ2-5	TGTGCCAGCAGTTTACGGCGGAGACAAGAGACCCAGTACTTC	CASSLRRRQETQYF
TRBD2	few	TRBV6-2/TRBV6-3	TRBJ2-3	TGTGCCAGCAGTTCCCGGGACTACTCAGATACGCAGTATTTT	CASSSRDYSDTQYF
NA	NA	TRBV20-1	TRBJ1-5	TGCAGTGCTAGTGCTGGCCAGCATCAGCTCCGGCATTTT	CSASAGQHQLRHF
TRBD2	few	TRBV19	TRBJ2-1	TGTGCCAGTAGTCCGGGCCGCGGGAGCTCCTACAATGAGCAGTTCTTC	CASSPGRGSSYNEQFF
NA	many	TRBV20-1	TRBJ2-6	TGCAGTGCTGTCGTCTCTGGGGCCAACGTCCTGACTTTC	CSAVVSGANVLTF
TRBD2	many	TRBV7-2	TRBJ2-1	TGTGCCAGCAGCTTAGTCCGGACTAGCGGGGTTTCCTACAATGAGCAGTTCTTC	CASSLVRTSGVSYNEQFF
TRBD2	few	TRBV11-2	TRBJ2-3	TGTGCCAGCAGCCGTCCCACTAGCGGGGCAGATACGCAGTATTTT	CASSRPTSGADTQYF
NA	many	TRBV7-9	TRBJ1-4	TGTGCCAGCAGCCCGAACGCCCGAGGACTAACAACTAATGAAAAACTGTTTTTT	CASSPNARGLTTNEKLFF
NA	many	TRBV29-1	TRBJ2-1	TGCAGCGCAGAGGGCCTATACAATGAGCAGTTCTTC	CSAEGLYNEQFF
NA	many	TRBV5-1	TRBJ2-5	TGCGCCAGCAGCTTGGCCAGTACGCGCACCGAGACCCAGTACTTC	CASSLASTRTETQYF
TRBD2	many	TRBV12-3/TRBV12-4	TRBJ2-7	TGTGCCAGCAGTTCCGCAGCGGGAATCTACGAGCAGTACTTC	CASSSAAGIYEQYF
NA	many	TRBV7-2	TRBJ2-2	TGTGCCAGCAGCTTAGCGGGGACTTGGAACACCGGGGAGCTGTTTTTT	CASSLAGTWNTGELFF
NA	once	TRBV11-2	TRBJ2-1	TGTGCCAGCAGCTACTCCGGGACCCAGCAGTTCTTC	CASSYSGTQQFF
TRBD1	many	TRBV20-1	TRBJ2-2	TGCAGTGCTAGCGTGGACAGGGGACCCGGGGAGCTGTTTTTT	CSASVDRGPGELFF
TRBD1	many	TRBV10-3	TRBJ2-7	TGTGCCATCAGGACAGGGGGCTACGAGCAGTACTTC	CAIRTGGYEQYF
NA	many	TRBV20-1	TRBJ2-7	TGCAGTGCTAGGCGAGGGACCCAGTTTTACGAGCAGTACTTC	CSARRGTQFYEQYF
NA	many	TRBV2	TRBJ2-1	TGTGCCAGCAGTGCCCTGAAAGGGGGGGACAAGTACAATGAGCAGTTCTTC	CASSALKGGDKYNEQFF
NA	few	TRBV25-1	TRBJ2-3	TGTGCCAGCAGTGAGCAGGGAGCGGTTAACACAGATACGCAGTATTTT	CASSEQGAVNTDTQYF
NA	many	TRBV19	TRBJ2-7	TGTGCCAGTACCCTGGCTAGCAAGGGGTCCTACGAGCAGTACTTC	CASTLASKGSYEQYF
TRBD1	NA	TRBV7-2	TRBJ2-3	TGTGCCAGCAGCTCAACCGGGACAGGGGGCCGCACAGATACGCAGTATTTT	CASSSTGTGGRTDTQYF
NA	NA	TRBV19	TRBJ2-4	TGTGCCAGTAGTACGACAGGCGGCAAAAACATTCAGTACTTC	CASSTTGGKNIQYF
NA	many	TRBV7-8	TRBJ2-2	TGTGCCAGCAGCTCCGTATGGGGTGGGACCGGGGAGCTGTTTTTT	CASSSVWGGTGELFF
NA	NA	TRBV6-2/TRBV6-3	TRBJ2-1	TGTGCCAGCAGCGAGGGTAGCGGCTACAATGAGCAGTTCTTC	CASSEGSGYNEQFF
TRBD2	many	TRBV11-3	TRBJ2-1	TGTGCCAGCAGCTTCCGGACTAGCGGGAAAGAAGGCAATGAGCAGTTCTTC	CASSFRTSGKEGNEQFF
TRBD2	many	TRBV27	TRBJ2-1	TGTGCCAGCAGTCAGAGACTAGCGAAGGATGAGCAGTTCTTC	CASSQRLAKDEQFF
NA	many	TRBV7-9	TRBJ2-5	TGTGCCAGCAGCTCCTCCGCGCAGCAAGAGACCCAGTACTTC	CASSSSAQQETQYF
TRBD2	few	TRBV25-1	TRBJ2-7	TGTGCCAGCAGTTGGCGGGAGGGGATAGGGGAGCGGTACTTC	CASSWREGIGERYF
TRBD1	NA	TRBV7-2	TRBJ1-1	TGTGCCAGCAGCCGGACAGGGATGAACACTGAAGCTTTCTTT	CASSRTGMNTEAFF